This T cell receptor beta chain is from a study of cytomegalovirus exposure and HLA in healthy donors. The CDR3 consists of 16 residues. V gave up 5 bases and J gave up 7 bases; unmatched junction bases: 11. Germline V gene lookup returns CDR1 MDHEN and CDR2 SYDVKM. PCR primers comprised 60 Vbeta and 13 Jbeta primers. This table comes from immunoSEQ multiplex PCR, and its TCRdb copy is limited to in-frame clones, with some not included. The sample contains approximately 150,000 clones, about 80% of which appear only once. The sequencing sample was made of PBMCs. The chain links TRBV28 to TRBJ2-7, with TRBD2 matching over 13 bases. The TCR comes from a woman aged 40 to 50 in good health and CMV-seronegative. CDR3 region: CASSTGLAGVGREQYF. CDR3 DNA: TGTGCCAGCAGTACCGGACTAGCGGGAGTTGGGAGGGAGCAGTACTTC.